This is a list of T cell receptor beta chains from one sample in a study of blood T cells in healthy people across ages. A single record per CDR3 protein comes from TCRdb applying MiXCR to the 5' RACE reads. The sample lists around 580,000 distinct CDR3 sequences, around 48% occurring once. Source material: blood. These receptor sequences come from a man older than 75 in good health. Each CDR3 is given with its conserved first and last residue. A D gene is named only where the DNA matches it firmly. Clone sizes are given selectively: once, few, many, or a class where the clone is expanded.

>TRBJ2-1|16|TRBV9|few|.
TGTGCCAGCAGCCCCGTCGGGACGGTAGATTACAATGAGCAGTTCTTC
CASSPVGTVDYNEQFF
>TRBJ2-5|15|TRBV6-5|few|.
TGTGCCAGCAGGCGGGTCACCTTGGGGGGAGAGACCCAGTACTTC
CASRRVTLGGETQYF
>TRBJ2-1|13|TRBV10-3|.|TRBD2
TGTGCCATCGGGGGACTAGCGGGAGGGGAGCAGTTCTTC
CAIGGLAGGEQFF
>TRBJ1-6|15|TRBV6-2/TRBV6-3|few|TRBD1
TGTGCCAGCAGCTCCGGGACAGGAGTGGGTTCACCCCTCCACTTT
CASSSGTGVGSPLHF
>TRBJ2-1|16|TRBV20-1|.|TRBD2
TGCAGTGCTCGCGCCCGGACTAGCCGGCGGGCCCTCGAGCAGTTCTTC
CSARARTSRRALEQFF
>TRBJ2-7|15|TRBV2|few|TRBD1
TGTGCCAGCACCCAGGGACAGGGGGCTTTTTACGAGCAGTACTTC
CASTQGQGAFYEQYF
>TRBJ2-7|13|TRBV13|.|TRBD2
TGTGCCAGCGGGCCAGCGGGAGTTAGCGAGCAGTACTTC
CASGPAGVSEQYF
>TRBJ2-1|19|TRBV29-1|.|TRBD2
TGCAGCGTTTCGCTGACTAGCGGGAGGTGGACGGGAAATTACAATGAGCAGTTCTTC
CSVSLTSGRWTGNYNEQFF
>TRBJ2-3|16|TRBV7-2|.|TRBD2
TGTGCCAGCAGCGCCAGGCCGGGGGGGGTGAGAGATACGCAGTATTTT
CASSARPGGVRDTQYF
>TRBJ2-3|16|TRBV7-2|few|.
TGTGCCAGCAGCTTCATGTGGGGGCCCCGCGCAGATACGCAGTATTTT
CASSFMWGPRADTQYF
>TRBJ2-3|10|TRBV29-1|many|.
TGCAGCGTTGACACAGATACGCAGTATTTT
CSVDTDTQYF
>TRBJ2-7|14|TRBV12-3/TRBV12-4|few|.
TGTGCCAGCAGTGTTGGGCAGGGTTCTGCCGAGCAGTACTTC
CASSVGQGSAEQYF
>TRBJ2-7|11|TRBV6-1|many|.
TGTGCCAGCCGGAACCCCGCGGAGCAGTACTTC
CASRNPAEQYF
>TRBJ2-1|17|TRBV7-2|.|.
TGTGCCAGCAGCAGACGAACGGTAGTAGTGCCTGGCAATGAGCAGTTCTTC
CASSRRTVVVPGNEQFF
>TRBJ2-3|15|TRBV10-3|few|.
TGTGCCATCAGATTCACGGGGGCGACCACAGATACGCAGTATTTT
CAIRFTGATTDTQYF
>TRBJ1-6|16|TRBV7-2|once|.
TGTGCCAGCAGCTTAGCGGTTGGCAGGGTCGGATCACCCCTCCACTTT
CASSLAVGRVGSPLHF
>TRBJ2-3|16|TRBV29-1|few|.
TGCAGCGTTGCTTGGGGGGCCTCCTTACAGACAGATACGCAGTATTTT
CSVAWGASLQTDTQYF
>TRBJ2-7|17|TRBV6-6|many|.
TGTGCCAGCAGTCACTCGGGACAGATGGGGGGCTCCTACGAGCAGTACTTC
CASSHSGQMGGSYEQYF
>TRBJ1-4|15|TRBV7-2|.|.
TGTGCCAGCAGCCCCGGTGGGGGGGCAAGCGAAGAACTGTTTTTT
CASSPGGGASEELFF
>TRBJ1-1|14|TRBV7-2|.|.
TGTGCCAGCAGCTCGGGGTACATGAACACTGAAGCTTTCTTT
CASSSGYMNTEAFF
>TRBJ1-4|15|TRBV6-6|many|TRBD1
TGTGCCAGCAGTCCGACAGGGCGCACCAATGAAAAACTGTTTTTT
CASSPTGRTNEKLFF
>TRBJ1-2|17|TRBV7-2|.|.
TGTGCCAGCAGCCCGGGGGTCTTTGTTCTTGCTAACTATGGCTACACCTTC
CASSPGVFVLANYGYTF
>TRBJ2-2|16|TRBV10-3|.|.
TGTGCCATCAGCCTGGACCCGACAGTGAACACCGGGGAGCTGTTTTTT
CAISLDPTVNTGELFF
>TRBJ2-1|12|TRBV27|once|.
TGTGCCAGCAGTCGCCCGGGGAGGGAGCAGTTCTTC
CASSRPGREQFF
>TRBJ2-3|13|TRBV29-1|few|.
TGCAGCGTTGTGCGGACAAGCACAGATACGCAGTATTTT
CSVVRTSTDTQYF
>TRBJ1-1|14|TRBV7-2|.|.
TGTGCCAGCAGCTTAGTCCCAGGGAGCACTGAAGCTTTCTTT
CASSLVPGSTEAFF
>TRBJ2-3|17|TRBV10-3|.|.
TGTGCCACCAGTGAGTCTAGAGCGGCTCTCGGTACAGATACGCAGTATTTT
CATSESRAALGTDTQYF
>TRBJ1-2|13|TRBV7-2|.|.
TGTGCCAGCAGCTCATCGGACAGCTATGGCTACACCTTC
CASSSSDSYGYTF
>TRBJ2-2|15|TRBV6-5|.|.
TGTGCCGGCAGTAGGGGTACGGCGAACACCGGGGAGCTGTTTTTT
CAGSRGTANTGELFF
>TRBJ2-5|17|TRBV9|.|.
TGTGCCAGCAGCCCCCCGGCAGTGGCAGCCTACCAAGAGACCCAGTACTTC
CASSPPAVAAYQETQYF
>TRBJ1-1|15|TRBV7-2|few|.
TGTGCCAGCAGCGAAGAGGCAGGCGGGCACACTGAAGCTTTCTTT
CASSEEAGGHTEAFF
>TRBJ2-7|19|TRBV5-1|.|.
TGCGCCAGCAGCTTGGATCCAGGGGGGACCCCTAGCTCCTACAATGAGCAGTACTTC
CASSLDPGGTPSSYNEQYF
>TRBJ1-1|15|TRBV7-2|.|.
TGTGCCAGCAGCTTAGATGTAGCAATGAACACTGAAGCTTTCTTT
CASSLDVAMNTEAFF
>TRBJ2-7|14|TRBV6-6|.|.
TGTGCCAGCAGTGGCAGGACATCGACCTACGAGCGGTACTTC
CASSGRTSTYERYF
>TRBJ2-2|15|TRBV7-9|many|TRBD2
TGTGCCAGCAGCCTGGGGGGGGTGAACACCGGGGAGCTGTTTTTT
CASSLGGVNTGELFF
>TRBJ2-6|17|TRBV7-3|few|.
TGTGCCAGCAGCTTACGGGGACCGGACTCTGGGGCCAACGTCCTGACTTTC
CASSLRGPDSGANVLTF
>TRBJ2-7|14|TRBV4-3|.|TRBD1
TGCGCCAGCAGCCAACGGACAGGCATCTACGAGCAGTACTTC
CASSQRTGIYEQYF
>TRBJ2-5|14|TRBV29-1|few|TRBD2
TGCAGCGTTGGGCTAGCGGGCTCTCAAGAGACCCAGTACTTC
CSVGLAGSQETQYF
>TRBJ1-1|14|TRBV9|.|TRBD1
TGTGCCAGCAGCGTAGGGCAGGGGACAGGTGAAGCTTTCTTT
CASSVGQGTGEAFF
>TRBJ2-1|15|TRBV7-2|.|TRBD1
TGTGCCAGCAGCCGACCGGGACAGGGGGGGAATGAGCAGTTCTTC
CASSRPGQGGNEQFF
>TRBJ2-7|16|TRBV6-2/TRBV6-3|.|.
TGTGCCAGCAGTACTGACCTTTCGGGGCCAGGCTACGAGCAGTACTTC
CASSTDLSGPGYEQYF